This T cell receptor beta chain comes out of a study of follicular helper T cells after annual influenza vaccination. Profiling relied on immunoSEQ multiplex PCR, and the TCRdb table lists in-frame clones only, not all of them. In the table there are under 9,500 clones, about 90% of which are singletons. Time point of the sample: 2015-2016 season, pre-vaccination. The CDR3 spans 14 residues. Trimming took off 8 bases at V and 2 bases at J, with 15 bases between the two ends. The germline V gene has CDR1 MNHNY and CDR2 SVGAGI (reference sequence). Here the sequenced sample was CXCR5+ CD38- circulating T follicular helper cells from blood, taken on the day of influenza vaccination. Subset described: circulating Tfh, non-naive CD4+CXCR5+PD-1+ (ICOS+CD38+ or ICOS-CD38-). This chain links TRBV6-6 with TRBJ1-2; D remains ambiguous. The clonotype was recovered from an adult who received the influenza vaccine. DNA for the CDR3: TGTGCCAGCGGATGGCGTAGCGGGAACTATGGCTACACCTTC. Its protein product is CASGWRSGNYGYTF.